Presented here are 22 T cell receptor beta chains from one specimen sequenced in a study of blood T cell repertoires in COVID-19. Sequencing used immunoSEQ multiplex PCR; TCRdb keeps in-frame clones, though not all of them. The table records about 250,000 clones, roughly 90% of them present only once. Sequenced input: peripheral blood. Every receptor here comes from a woman in her 40s who had recovered from COVID-19.

The chain couples TRBV7-3 to TRBJ2-2, with 7 bases identical to TRBD2. J was trimmed by 5 bases and V by 9 bases; bases with no gene match: 6. The CDR3 contains 13 residues. Germline CDR1 and CDR2: SGHTA and FQGTGA. CDR3 loop: CASGRGSTGELFF. CDR3 DNA: TGTGCCAGTGGACGCGGGAGTACCGGGGAGCTGTTTTTT.

The chain recombines TRBV2 with TRBJ2-7; 11 positions match TRBD1. Looked up from germline, CDR1 is SNHLY and CDR2 is FYNNEI. The CDR3 is 12 residues long. V lost 6 bases and J lost 8; bases outside the gene matches: 3. In DNA, the CDR3 is TGTGCCAGCAGGGGACAGGGGGTGCAGCAGTACTTC. Its protein is CASRGQGVQQYF.

The rearrangement uses TRBV30 and TRBJ1-5; D is perhaps TRBD1 (6 bases). The CDR3 loop spans 13 amino acids. Germline V gives CDR1 GTSNPN, CDR2 SVGIG (reference sequence). Trimming stripped 4 bases from V and 7 bases from J, with 14 bases between. CDR3 nucleotides: TGTGCCTGGAAGGGCAGGGGCGGCCAGCCCCAGCATTTT. Translating it yields CAWKGRGGQPQHF. Looking up the rest from reference TRBV30 and TRBJ1-5 gives the full variable domain: SQTIHQWPATLVQPVGSPLSLECTVEGTSNPNLYWYRQAAGRGLQLLFYSVGIGQISSEVPQNLSASRPQDRQFILSSKKLLLSDSGFYLCAWKGRGGQPQHFGDGTRLSIL.

The genes are TRBV25-1 and TRBJ2-3; D may be TRBD1 (6 bases). The germline gives CDR1 MGHDK, CDR2 SYGVNS. V lost 1 base and J 5 bases, leaving 10 bases between the germline ends. The CDR3 has 14 amino acids. CDR3 loop: CASSESGRGDTQYF. CDR3 DNA sequence: TGTGCCAGCAGTGAATCGGGCAGGGGAGATACGCAGTATTTT.

The V gene is TRBV5-1, the J gene TRBJ2-1; TRBD2 agrees at 8 bases. CDR1 is SGHRS, CDR2 YFSETQ, per germline. The trim removed 3 bases at V and 8 bases at J, leaving 13 bases unmatched. This CDR3 contains 16 residues. This chain's CDR3 is CASSYTGTSANDEQFF. As DNA, the CDR3 is TGCGCCAGCAGCTACACCGGGACTAGTGCCAATGATGAGCAGTTCTTC.

The sample holds one count of this clone. The V call is TRBV7-9, the J call TRBJ2-1; D might be TRBD1 (6 bases). V was cut by 1 base and J by 5 bases, with 12 bases left in between. CDR3 length: 15 residues. Germline V gene sequence: CDR1 SEHNR, CDR2 FQNEAQ (reference sequence). CDR3 sequence: CASSLEQGVHNEQFF. CDR3 DNA: TGTGCCAGCAGCTTAGAACAGGGAGTCCACAATGAGCAGTTCTTC.

The rearrangement uses TRBV19 and TRBJ1-4; TRBD1 is a possible D gene (6 bases). The CDR3 length is 15 residues. Per the germline V gene, CDR1 is LNHDA and CDR2 is SQIVND (reference sequence). V was shortened by 6 bases and J by 0 bases, with 11 bases between the two germline ends. In nucleotides, the CDR3 is TGTGCCAGTAGACCACAGGGCACAACTAATGAAAAACTGTTTTTT. Its translation is CASRPQGTTNEKLFF. The variable domain in full, with the rest retrieved from reference TRBV19 and TRBJ1-4, is DGGITQSPKYLFRKEGQNVTLSCEQNLNHDAMYWYRQDPGQGLRLIYYSQIVNDFQKGDIAEGYSVSREKKESFPLTVTSAQKNPTAFYLCASRPQGTTNEKLFFGSGTQLSVL.

This clone has just a few counts. The gene calls are TRBV6-5 and TRBJ2-7; TRBD1 aligns across 10 bases. CDR1 MNHEY and CDR2 SVGAGI come from the germline V gene. CDR3 length: 14 amino acids. V shed 2 bases, J shed 7 bases, and the junction held 5 bases outside the gene matches. CDR3 loop: CASSYGTGAREQYF. The CDR3 DNA is TGTGCCAGCAGTTACGGGACAGGGGCCAGGGAGCAGTACTTC.

The J gene is TRBJ2-5, the V gene TRBV5-1; D is ambiguous. CDR1 is SGHRS and CDR2 is YFSETQ in the germline V gene. The germline V and J ends were trimmed by 4 bases and 3 bases, with 16 bases remaining between them. The CDR3 extends over 15 amino acids. The CDR3 DNA reads TGCGCCAGCAGCCTAGGCCTCCGCAAGGAAGAGACCCAGTACTTC. Translated: CASSLGLRKEETQYF.

This clone was detected a few times. The gene calls are TRBV30 and TRBJ1-1; D is unresolved. V was pared by 0 bases and J by 10 bases, with 9 bases between. The CDR3 is 11 amino acids. The germline gives CDR1 GTSNPN, CDR2 SVGIG (reference sequence). CDR3 residues: CAWSVLEAAFF. CDR3 DNA sequence: TGTGCCTGGAGTGTACTTGAGGCAGCTTTCTTT.

V is TRBV13 and J is TRBJ2-2; 7 bases are shared with TRBD2. This CDR3 comprises 13 residues. With 10 bases clipped from V and 4 bases from J, the junction kept 6 bases outside the gene matches. Germline loops: CDR1 PRHDT, CDR2 FYEKMQ (reference sequence). The CDR3: CATDSGRTGELFF. The DNA for the CDR3 is TGTGCCACGGATAGCGGGCGCACCGGGGAGCTGTTTTTT. The full variable domain, in which reference TRBV13 and TRBJ2-2 provide the parts outside the CDR3, is AAGVIQSPRHLIKEKRETATLKCYPIPRHDTVYWYQQGPGQDPQFLISFYEKMQSDKGSIPDRFSAQQFSDYHSELNMSSLELGDSALYFCATDSGRTGELFFGEGSRLTVL.

CDR3 in amino acids: CASSMGQGREQYF. In DNA form, the CDR3 reads TGTGCCAGTAGTATGGGACAGGGTCGCGAGCAGTACTTC. The V and J genes are TRBV19 and TRBJ2-7; TRBD1 agrees at 9 bases. V trimming: 3 bases; J trimming: 6 bases; junction bases outside the gene matches: 3. This CDR3 is 13 amino acids long. Germline V lookup: CDR1 LNHDA, CDR2 SQIVND (reference sequence).

This sequence joins TRBV5-4 and TRBJ1-1; 7 bases are a match to TRBD1. The germline CDR1 and CDR2 sequences are SGHNT and YYREEE (reference sequence). J lost 11 bases, V lost 0 bases, and 13 bases had no gene match. This CDR3 has 15 residues. This CDR3 reads CASSLAATGKLTAFF. DNA of the CDR3: TGTGCCAGCAGCTTGGCCGCGACAGGGAAGCTGACGGCTTTCTTT.

V and J are TRBV28 and TRBJ2-7; 7 positions agree with TRBD2. The CDR3 contains 12 residues. Germline trimming cut 3 bases from V and 7 bases from J; bases unmatched to any gene: 3. From germline, CDR1 is MDHEN and CDR2 SYDVKM. The CDR3, as DNA: TGTGCCAGCAGTTTGGGGGGGGGAGAGCAGTACTTC. Translated, it gives CASSLGGGEQYF.

The chain carries TRBV5-1 and TRBJ2-1; possible D gene TRBD2, 7 bases. This CDR3 has 16 residues. Trimming cost V 0 bases and J 2 bases, with 12 bases left between them. The germline V gene has CDR1 SGHRS and CDR2 YFSETQ. DNA for the CDR3: TGCGCCAGCAGCTTGGCGCTAGGGGGGGCCTACAATGAGCAGTTCTTC. This gives the protein CASSLALGGAYNEQFF.

Of note for this clone: The germline gene is not matched at one end of the junction; a read error may be the cause. This chain joins TRBV27 and TRBJ2-3; D perhaps matches TRBD1 (6 bases). This CDR3 is 12 amino acids long. From germline, CDR1 is MNHEY and CDR2 SMNVEV (reference sequence). CDR3 in amino acids: CASSLIQGHPHF. Written as DNA, the CDR3 is TGTGCCAGCAGTTTAATACAGGGCCACCCCCATTTT.

The rearrangement links TRBV21-1 to TRBJ2-7; TRBD2 was called by the table and not checked on the DNA. TRBV21-1 is annotated as a pseudogene. The CDR3 contains 18 residues. CDR3 region: CASSKVKAGRTRSYEQYF. The CDR3 DNA reads TGTGCCAGCAGCAAAGTGAAGGCGGGCCGGACTAGGTCGTACGAGCAGTACTTC.

The chain couples TRBV24-1 to TRBJ2-1; TRBD2 agrees at 12 bases. CDR1 and CDR2 (germline): KGHDR, SFDVKD. The V and J ends lost 5 bases and 4 bases, in that order; junction bases with no gene match: 8. The CDR3 is made up of 17 amino acids. The CDR3: CATSAATSGSWYNEQFF. CDR3 bases: TGTGCCACCAGTGCTGCGACTAGCGGGAGTTGGTACAATGAGCAGTTCTTC.

The V and J genes are TRBV28 and TRBJ1-2, with D perhaps matching TRBD1 (6 bases). Trimming shortened V by 4 bases and J by 3 bases, and 9 bases separated the two germline ends. The CDR3 length is 13 residues. In germline, CDR1 is MDHEN, CDR2 SYDVKM. The CDR3 DNA reads as TGTGCCAGCAGTTCAGGGACACACTATGGCTACACCTTC. It is translated as CASSSGTHYGYTF.

V is TRBV3-1 (or the pseudogene TRBV3-2) and J is TRBJ2-7, with 10 bases aligning to TRBD1. The germline V gene encodes CDR1 LGHDT and CDR2 YNNKEL (reference sequence). The CDR3 runs 14 residues. V lost 4 bases and J lost 2; bases outside the gene matches: 2. The CDR3 bases are TGTGCCAGCAGCCGAGGACAGGGGGCCTACGAGCAGTACTTC. As protein: CASSRGQGAYEQYF.

The chain has TRBV30 and TRBJ1-6, with TRBD1 matching over 9 bases. V shed 3 bases, J shed 7 bases, and the junction held 7 bases outside the gene matches. Germline-derived CDR1 and CDR2 are GTSNPN and SVGIG (reference sequence). The CDR3 is 15 residues long. The CDR3 DNA is TGTGCCTGGAGCTTCCGGGACAGGGTAAATTCACCCCTCCACTTT. It specifies CAWSFRDRVNSPLHF.

The chain links TRBV19 to TRBJ2-5, with TRBD1 identical over 11 bases. Germline CDR1 LNHDA, CDR2 SQIVND (reference sequence). The CDR3 sequence is 17 residues long. V was clipped by 1 base and J by 2 bases; unmatched bases: 6. CDR3 sequence (DNA): TGTGCCAGTAGTATAGCTGGGACAGGGGGGCAACAAGAGACCCAGTACTTC. It encodes CASSIAGTGGQQETQYF.